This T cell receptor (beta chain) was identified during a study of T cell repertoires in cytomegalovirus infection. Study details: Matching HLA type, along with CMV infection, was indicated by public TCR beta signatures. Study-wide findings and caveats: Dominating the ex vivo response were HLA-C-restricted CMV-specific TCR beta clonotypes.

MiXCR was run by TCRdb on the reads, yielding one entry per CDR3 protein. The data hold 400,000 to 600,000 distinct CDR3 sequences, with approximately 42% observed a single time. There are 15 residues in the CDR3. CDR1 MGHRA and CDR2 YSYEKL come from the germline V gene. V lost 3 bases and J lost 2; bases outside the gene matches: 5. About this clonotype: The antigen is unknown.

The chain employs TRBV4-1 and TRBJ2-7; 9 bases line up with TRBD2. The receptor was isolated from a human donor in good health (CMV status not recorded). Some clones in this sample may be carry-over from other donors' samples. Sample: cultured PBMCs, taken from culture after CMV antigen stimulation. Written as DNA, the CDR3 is TGCGCCAGCAGCCACTTAGCGGGGGTGACCTACGAGCAGTACTTC. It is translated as CASSHLAGVTYEQYF.